The T cell receptor beta chain described here comes from a study of blood T cell repertoires in COVID-19. Whole-study context: Whether acute or convalescent, the COVID-19 samples came from the United States, Italy and Spain. PBMCs, B-cell-depleted T cells, or T cells provided the cDNA or gDNA that made up the material.

The CDR3 contains 17 residues. In germline, CDR1 is MGHDK, CDR2 SYGVNS. Unmatched junction bases numbered 6, after V lost 5 bases and J lost 0 bases. In the study's own analysis: Estimates of nucleated cell counts were drawn from the amplification of reference gene primers. Profiling relied on immunoSEQ multiplex PCR, and the TCRdb table lists in-frame clones only, not all of them. D and trimming come from the DNA, and the V and J calls and clone size come from that table. The sample has some 350,000 clones; almost 90% are singletons. The sequence was obtained from a woman aged 70-85 years with COVID-19, enrolled during active disease. This rearrangement joins TRBV25-1 to TRBJ1-6, with 8 bases identical to TRBD1. Sequencing used peripheral blood. CDR3 sequence (DNA): TGTGCCAGCAGTAGTCGGGACAGGAGCTCCTATAATTCACCCCTCCACTTT. Protein product: CASSSRDRSSYNSPLHF.